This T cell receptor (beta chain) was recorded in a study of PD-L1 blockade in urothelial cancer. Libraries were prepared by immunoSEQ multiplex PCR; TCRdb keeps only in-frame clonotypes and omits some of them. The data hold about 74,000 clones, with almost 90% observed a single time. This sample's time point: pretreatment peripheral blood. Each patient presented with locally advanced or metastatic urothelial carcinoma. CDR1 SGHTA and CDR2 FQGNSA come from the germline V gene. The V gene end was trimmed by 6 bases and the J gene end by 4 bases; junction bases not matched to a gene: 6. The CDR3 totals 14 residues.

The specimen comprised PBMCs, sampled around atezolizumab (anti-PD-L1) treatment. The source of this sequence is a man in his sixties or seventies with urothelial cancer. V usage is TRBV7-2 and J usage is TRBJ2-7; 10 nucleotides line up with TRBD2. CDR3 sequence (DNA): TGTGCCAGCAGTCTTCTAGCGGGAGAATACGAGCAGTACTTC. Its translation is CASSLLAGEYEQYF.